Listed below are T cell receptor beta chains from one sample, sequenced in a study of T cell repertoires in cytomegalovirus infection. A single record per CDR3 protein comes from TCRdb applying MiXCR to the reads. The data contain some 400,000 distinct CDR3 sequences, around a sixth of them singletons. Material: PBMCs. The receptors were gathered from a human donor in good health (CMV status not recorded). Some clones in this sample may be carry-over from other donors' samples. Both conserved end residues are part of each CDR3. Each record gives: J gene, clone size, D gene, V gene, CDR3 protein, CDR3 DNA. D genes are given only for firm matches. Expanded clones get a size class; other rows say once, few or many, or leave the size out.

TRBJ1-3,-,-,TRBV18,CASSRDAGLDSGNTIYF,TGTGCCAGCTCACGTGACGCCGGGTTGGACTCTGGAAACACCATATATTTT
TRBJ1-2,many,-,TRBV24-1,CATSGDDLTEGYTF,TGTGCCACCAGTGGTGACGATCTGACGGAGGGCTACACCTTC
TRBJ2-5,-,-,TRBV7-2,CASSLSPGTKTQYF,TGTGCCAGCAGCTTATCACCGGGGACCAAGACCCAGTACTTC
TRBJ2-7,many,TRBD2,TRBV7-2,CASSIRAGGTGEQYF,TGTGCCAGCAGCATCCGAGCGGGAGGTACGGGTGAGCAGTACTTC
TRBJ1-1,few,TRBD1,TRBV7-8,CASSHGQGAEAFF,TGTGCCAGCAGCCATGGACAGGGCGCTGAAGCTTTCTTT
TRBJ2-3,-,-,TRBV7-2,CASTGVLTDTQYF,TGTGCCAGCACGGGGGTTCTCACAGATACGCAGTATTTT
TRBJ2-6,-,-,TRBV10-3,CAISEKASGANVLTF,TGTGCCATCAGTGAGAAGGCGTCTGGGGCCAACGTCCTGACTTTC
TRBJ2-5,few,-,TRBV5-5,CASSLMNRQETQYF,TGTGCCAGCAGCTTGATGAACAGACAAGAGACCCAGTACTTC
TRBJ2-1,-,TRBD2,TRBV12-3/TRBV12-4,CASSLLASGKRGLGEQSF,TGTGCCAGCAGTTTACTGGCTAGCGGGAAACGTGGGTTAGGTGAGCAGTCCTTC
TRBJ2-3,-,TRBD1,TRBV4-1,CASSHVGQGRTSDTQYF,TGCGCCAGCAGCCACGTCGGACAGGGCAGAACCTCAGATACGCAGTATTTT
TRBJ1-4,few,-,TRBV28,CASSRSRAGVLFF,TGTGCCAGCAGTCGATCAAGGGCCGGGGTACTGTTTTTT
TRBJ1-4,-,-,TRBV20-1,CSAPQGRIEKLFF,TGCAGTGCTCCCCAAGGCCGAATCGAAAAACTGTTTTTT
TRBJ1-1,-,-,TRBV2,CASSEYKVNTEAFF,TGTGCCAGCAGTGAATACAAGGTGAACACTGAAGCTTTCTTT
TRBJ2-1,many,TRBD2,TRBV27,CASTPSGSYNEQFF,TGTGCCAGCACCCCTAGCGGGAGCTACAATGAGCAGTTCTTC
TRBJ2-3,few,-,TRBV19,CAVSVGPRWSDTQYF,TGTGCCGTGTCTGTGGGGCCTCGCTGGTCAGATACGCAGTATTTT
TRBJ1-1,many,TRBD1,TRBV19,CASHWTGGTTEAFF,TGTGCCAGTCACTGGACAGGGGGCACGACTGAAGCTTTCTTT
TRBJ2-7,few,TRBD2,TRBV27,CASSSIAGPSYEQYF,TGTGCCAGCAGTTCCATAGCGGGACCCTCCTACGAGCAGTACTTC
TRBJ1-2,many,-,TRBV12-3/TRBV12-4,CASSLSNLYGYTF,TGTGCCAGCAGTTTGTCAAACCTCTATGGCTACACCTTC
TRBJ1-1,-,-,TRBV12-3/TRBV12-4,CASPEFGKAEAFF,TGTGCCAGCCCGGAATTCGGGAAAGCTGAAGCTTTCTTT
TRBJ2-4,few,-,TRBV4-1,CASSQADEGLAKNIQYF,TGCGCCAGCAGCCAAGCAGACGAGGGCCTAGCCAAAAACATTCAGTACTTC
TRBJ1-5,few,-,TRBV15,CATDDENSNQPQHF,TGTGCCACCGACGACGAGAATAGCAATCAGCCCCAGCATTTT
TRBJ2-5,many,-,TRBV5-6,CASSQGRGYQETQYF,TGTGCCAGCAGCCAAGGGCGGGGATACCAAGAGACCCAGTACTTC